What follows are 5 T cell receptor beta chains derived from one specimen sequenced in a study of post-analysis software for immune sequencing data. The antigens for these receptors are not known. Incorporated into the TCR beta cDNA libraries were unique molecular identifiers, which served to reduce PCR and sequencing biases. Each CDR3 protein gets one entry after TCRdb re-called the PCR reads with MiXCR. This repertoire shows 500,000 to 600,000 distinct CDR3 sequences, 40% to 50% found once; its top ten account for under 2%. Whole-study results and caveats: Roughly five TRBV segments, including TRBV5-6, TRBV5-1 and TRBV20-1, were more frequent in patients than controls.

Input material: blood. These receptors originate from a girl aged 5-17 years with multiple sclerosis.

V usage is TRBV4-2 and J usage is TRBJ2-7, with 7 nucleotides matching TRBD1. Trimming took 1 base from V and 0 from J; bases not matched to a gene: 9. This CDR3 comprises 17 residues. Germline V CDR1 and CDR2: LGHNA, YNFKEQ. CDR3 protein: CASSQGFRDSYSYEQYF. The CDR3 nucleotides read TGTGCCAGCAGCCAAGGCTTCAGGGACAGCTACTCCTACGAGCAGTACTTC.

The CDR3 loop is CASGRLARSYNEQFF. The CDR3 DNA is TGTGCCAGCGGACGACTAGCGCGCTCCTACAATGAGCAGTTCTTC. The rearrangement links TRBV10-3 to TRBJ2-1, with TRBD2 identical over 8 bases. The CDR3 sequence is 15 residues long. Trimming cost V 10 bases and J 0 bases; bases outside gene matches: 8. Germline V gene lookup returns CDR1 ENHRY and CDR2 SYGVKD.

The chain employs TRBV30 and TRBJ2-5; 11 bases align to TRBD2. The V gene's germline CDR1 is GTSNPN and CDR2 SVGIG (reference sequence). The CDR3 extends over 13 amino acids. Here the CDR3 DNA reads TGTGCAGCTAGCGGGGGGTACCAAGAGACCCAGTACTTC. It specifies CAASGGYQETQYF.

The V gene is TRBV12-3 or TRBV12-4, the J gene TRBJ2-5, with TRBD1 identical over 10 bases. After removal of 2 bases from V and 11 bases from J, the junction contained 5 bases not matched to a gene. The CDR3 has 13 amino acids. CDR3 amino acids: CASSLPDRGQQYF. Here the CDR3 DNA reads TGTGCCAGCAGTTTACCCGACAGGGGGCAGCAGTACTTC.

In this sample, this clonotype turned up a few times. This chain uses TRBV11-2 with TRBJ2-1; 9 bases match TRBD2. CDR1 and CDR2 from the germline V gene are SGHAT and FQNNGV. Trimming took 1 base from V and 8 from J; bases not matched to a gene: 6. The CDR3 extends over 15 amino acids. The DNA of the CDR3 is TGTGCCAGCAGCTTAGCGAGCGGGGGGATCCATGAGCAGTTCTTC. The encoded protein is CASSLASGGIHEQFF.